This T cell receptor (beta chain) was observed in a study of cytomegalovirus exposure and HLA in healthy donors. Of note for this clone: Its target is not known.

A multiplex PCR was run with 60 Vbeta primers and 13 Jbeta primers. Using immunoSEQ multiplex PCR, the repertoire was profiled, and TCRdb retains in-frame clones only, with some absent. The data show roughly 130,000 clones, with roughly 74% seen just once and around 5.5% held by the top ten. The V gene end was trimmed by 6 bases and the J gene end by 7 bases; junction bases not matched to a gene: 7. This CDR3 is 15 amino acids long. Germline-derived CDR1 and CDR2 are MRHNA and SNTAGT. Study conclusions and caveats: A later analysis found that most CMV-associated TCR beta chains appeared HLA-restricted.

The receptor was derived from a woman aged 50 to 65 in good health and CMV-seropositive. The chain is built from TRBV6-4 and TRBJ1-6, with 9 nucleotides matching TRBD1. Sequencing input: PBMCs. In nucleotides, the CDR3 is TGTGCCAGCAGCCGACAGGGGGGGTCGAATTCACCCCTCCACTTT. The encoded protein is CASSRQGGSNSPLHF.